This T cell receptor beta chain was sequenced in a study of cytomegalovirus exposure and HLA in healthy donors. This PCR relied on a set of 60 Vbeta primers and 13 Jbeta primers. Some clones are missing from TCRdb's copy, which holds only in-frame ones; the method was immunoSEQ multiplex PCR. The sample shows 73,000 or so clones, around three quarters of them seen only once. CDR1 and CDR2 (germline): MNHNS, SASEGT. CDR3 size: 14 residues. Unmatched junction bases numbered 8, after V lost 5 bases and J lost 7 bases. The sample was PBMCs. The chain couples TRBV6-1 to TRBJ2-3; TRBD1 aligns across 8 bases. This TCR was sampled from a man aged 45-60 years in good health and CMV-seronegative. The CDR3 sequence: CASSTGGAFHTQYF. The CDR3 DNA follows: TGTGCCAGCAGTACAGGGGGAGCTTTCCATACGCAGTATTTT.